A selection of T cell receptor beta chains follows, all from one sample in a study of T-cell memory formation after mild COVID-19. TCRdb re-analysed the 5' RACE reads in MiXCR, keeping a single row per CDR3 protein. The table lists 500,000 to 550,000 distinct CDR3 sequences, roughly 21% of them singletons. The sample taken for sequencing was PBMCs or a T cell subset sorted from them (not recorded which). Receptors originate from an adult woman who had mild COVID-19 (a few samples of this study predate the infection). Cell type and time point are not known. CDR3s include the opening cysteine and the closing phenylalanine or tryptophan. Each record gives: clone size, J gene, V gene, D gene, CDR3 protein, CDR3 DNA. The D gene is left open where the match is weak. Only part of the rows carry a size: once, few, many, or a class if the clone is expanded.

few TRBJ2-5 TRBV12-3/TRBV12-4 TRBD2 CASSFGLAGGRETQYF TGTGCCAGCAGTTTTGGGCTAGCGGGGGGCAGGGAGACCCAGTACTTC
few TRBJ2-3 TRBV5-5 NA CASSLAYRPTDTQYF TGTGCCAGCAGCTTGGCTTACAGACCCACAGATACGCAGTATTTT
many TRBJ2-7 TRBV10-3 NA CAISGGEISYEQYF TGTGCCATCAGTGGAGGGGAAATCTCCTACGAGCAGTACTTC
few TRBJ2-7 TRBV6-6 NA CASSYTPSGQMVRQYF TGTGCCAGCAGTTACACACCCAGCGGACAGATGGTTAGGCAGTACTTC
many TRBJ2-1 TRBV29-1 NA CSAEEDLNEQFF TGCAGCGCCGAGGAGGATTTAAATGAGCAGTTCTTC
NA TRBJ2-2 TRBV12-3/TRBV12-4 TRBD1 CASSVGQGVVPGELFF TGTGCCAGCAGTGTGGGACAGGGTGTCGTCCCCGGGGAGCTGTTTTTT
NA TRBJ2-7 TRBV9 NA CASSVGDPLYEQYF TGTGCCAGCAGCGTCGGGGACCCTCTCTACGAGCAGTACTTC
NA TRBJ2-5 TRBV7-9 TRBD2 CASRRLAGGAETQYF TGTGCCAGCAGGAGGCTCGCGGGAGGGGCAGAGACCCAGTACTTC
few TRBJ2-7 TRBV2 NA CASRVTGSYEQYF TGTGCCAGCAGGGTTACAGGGTCCTACGAGCAGTACTTC
NA TRBJ1-5 TRBV20-1 NA CSASIAVNQPQHF TGCAGTGCGTCCATAGCCGTCAACCAGCCCCAGCATTTT
few TRBJ2-5 TRBV20-1 TRBD1 CSAPTGAETQYF TGCAGTGCCCCCACAGGGGCAGAGACCCAGTACTTC
few TRBJ2-2 TRBV4-3 TRBD2 CASSDQPGLAGFSDTGELFF TGCGCCAGCAGCGATCAACCGGGACTAGCGGGATTCTCGGACACCGGGGAGCTGTTTTTT
NA TRBJ2-2 TRBV24-1 TRBD1 CATSDSAGTGGPGELFF TGTGCCACCAGTGATTCTGCCGGGACAGGGGGCCCCGGGGAGCTGTTTTTT
NA TRBJ2-7 TRBV7-2 NA CASSPEDSAYEQYF TGTGCCAGCAGCCCCGAGGACTCTGCCTACGAGCAGTACTTC
NA TRBJ1-1 TRBV5-1 TRBD1 CASSSDRVGFMNTEAFF TGCGCCAGCAGCTCGGACAGGGTCGGGTTTATGAACACTGAAGCTTTCTTT
few TRBJ2-7 TRBV6-5 TRBD1 CASSYGRQGSYEQYF TGTGCCAGCAGTTACGGGAGACAGGGGTCCTACGAGCAGTACTTC
NA TRBJ2-7 TRBV9 TRBD1 CASSVTPGQGAYEQYF TGTGCCAGCAGCGTCACCCCGGGACAGGGAGCCTACGAGCAGTACTTC
few TRBJ1-5 TRBV24-1 NA CATSDGEQGHSNQPQHF TGTGCCACCAGTGATGGGGAACAGGGCCATAGCAATCAGCCCCAGCATTTT
NA TRBJ2-7 TRBV20-1 TRBD1 CSARGGQGATEQYF TGCAGTGCTAGAGGGGGACAGGGGGCGACCGAGCAGTACTTC
few TRBJ2-5 TRBV6-5 TRBD1 CASSYGTGGGETQYF TGTGCCAGCAGTTATGGGACAGGGGGCGGGGAGACCCAGTACTTC
many TRBJ2-5 TRBV12-3/TRBV12-4 NA CASRGQETQYF TGTGCCAGCAGAGGCCAGGAGACCCAGTACTTC
NA TRBJ2-3 TRBV18 NA CASSTSGAYDTQYF TGTGCCAGCTCTACCAGTGGGGCCTACGATACGCAGTATTTT
few TRBJ2-1 TRBV20-1 NA CSASRPGGTDEQFF TGCAGTGCTAGCCGTCCGGGAGGGACAGATGAGCAGTTCTTC
few TRBJ2-2 TRBV25-1 NA CASSDVGSGELFF TGTGCCAGCAGTGATGTGGGTTCCGGGGAGCTGTTTTTT
NA TRBJ1-2 TRBV6-6 NA CASTLSPELGGYTF TGTGCCAGCACCCTCTCACCGGAGCTTGGGGGCTACACCTTC
NA TRBJ1-1 TRBV5-1 NA CASSPGGVSGTEAFF TGCGCCAGCAGCCCGGGGGGGGTCAGCGGCACTGAAGCTTTCTTT
few TRBJ2-7 TRBV20-1 NA CSARRQEVSYEQYF TGCAGCGCCCGAAGACAGGAGGTGTCCTACGAGCAGTACTTC
many TRBJ1-1 TRBV20-1 NA CSARGGPSVTEAFF TGCAGTGCTAGGGGGGGGCCCTCGGTCACTGAAGCTTTCTTT
few TRBJ2-3 TRBV11-2 NA CASSLVPLGTGNTDTQYF TGTGCCAGCAGCTTAGTACCCCTCGGGACGGGGAACACAGATACGCAGTATTTT
NA TRBJ1-1 TRBV29-1 NA CSVDGGEVVRTEAFF TGCAGCGTTGATGGGGGCGAGGTGGTTCGGACTGAAGCTTTCTTT
NA TRBJ2-7 TRBV5-1 NA CASSQTAARKYEQYF TGCGCCAGCAGCCAAACTGCCGCCCGTAAATACGAGCAGTACTTC
few TRBJ2-5 TRBV5-1 TRBD2 CASSYGTSGSRREETQYF TGCGCCAGCAGCTATGGGACTAGCGGGAGCCGGAGGGAAGAGACCCAGTACTTC
few TRBJ2-3 TRBV7-8 TRBD2 CASSLEGGRAHTQYF TGTGCCAGCAGCTTAGAGGGTGGGAGGGCCCATACGCAGTATTTT
few TRBJ1-2 TRBV19 NA CASRSTSNYGYTF TGTGCCAGTAGATCAACCTCGAACTATGGCTACACCTTC
NA TRBJ2-2 TRBV4-3 TRBD2 CASSQGASGRGTGELFF TGCGCCAGCAGCCAAGGGGCTAGCGGGAGAGGCACCGGGGAGCTGTTTTTT
few TRBJ2-5 TRBV20-1 NA CSARVYRTLQETQYF TGCAGTGCTAGAGTTTATCGGACATTGCAAGAGACCCAGTACTTC
NA TRBJ2-2 TRBV3-1 NA CASSQAQLQAGELFF TGTGCCAGCAGCCAAGCCCAACTACAGGCCGGGGAGCTGTTTTTT
NA TRBJ1-4 TRBV7-8 TRBD1 CASRTGTGTATNEKLFF TGTGCCAGCAGGACCGGGACAGGGACAGCAACTAATGAAAAACTGTTTTTT
NA TRBJ2-7 TRBV7-3 TRBD1 CASSLGQGFEQYF TGTGCCAGCAGCTTGGGACAGGGCTTCGAGCAGTACTTC
NA TRBJ2-3 TRBV4-2 TRBD2 CASSQEGGTSTDTQYF TGTGCCAGCAGCCAAGAGGGGGGGACCAGCACAGATACGCAGTATTTT
NA TRBJ1-1 TRBV5-1 NA CASSLRGQVNTEAFF TGCGCCAGCAGCTTGAGGGGCCAAGTGAACACTGAAGCTTTCTTT
few TRBJ2-7 TRBV7-6 TRBD1 CASSLQGAGYEQYF TGTGCCAGCAGCTTGCAGGGGGCCGGCTACGAGCAGTACTTC
NA TRBJ2-7 TRBV29-1 NA CSVEFGSTYEQYF TGCAGCGTTGAGTTCGGATCAACCTACGAGCAGTACTTC
few TRBJ1-3 TRBV20-1 NA CSAGRSPSGNTIYF TGCAGTGCGGGACGGAGTCCCTCTGGAAACACCATATATTTT
few TRBJ1-5 TRBV9 NA CASSAHQPQHF TGTGCCAGCAGCGCCCATCAGCCCCAGCATTTT
NA TRBJ2-2 TRBV5-1 NA CASSLDGGLGGELFF TGCGCCAGCAGCTTGGACGGGGGGCTCGGCGGGGAGCTGTTTTTT
few TRBJ1-2 TRBV4-2 NA CASSQALYGYTF TGTGCCAGCAGCCAAGCCCTCTATGGCTACACCTTC